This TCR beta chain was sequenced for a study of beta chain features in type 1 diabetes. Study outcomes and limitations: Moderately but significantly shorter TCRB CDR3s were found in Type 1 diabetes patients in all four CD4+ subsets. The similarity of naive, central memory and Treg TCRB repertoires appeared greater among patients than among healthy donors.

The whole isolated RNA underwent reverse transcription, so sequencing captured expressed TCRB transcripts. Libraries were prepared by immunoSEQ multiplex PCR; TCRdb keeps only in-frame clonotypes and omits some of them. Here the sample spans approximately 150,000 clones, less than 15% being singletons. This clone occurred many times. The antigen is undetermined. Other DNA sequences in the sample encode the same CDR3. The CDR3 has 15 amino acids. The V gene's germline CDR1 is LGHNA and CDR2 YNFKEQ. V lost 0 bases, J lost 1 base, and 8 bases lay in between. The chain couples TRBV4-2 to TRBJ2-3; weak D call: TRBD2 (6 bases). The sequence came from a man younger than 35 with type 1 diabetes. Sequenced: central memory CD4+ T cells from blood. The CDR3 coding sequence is TGTGCCAGCAGCCAAGAAGAGCGGGGCACAGATACGCAGTATTTT. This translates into CASSQEERGTDTQYF.